This entry describes one T cell receptor beta chain. The PCR ran on 60 Vbeta and 13 Jbeta primers. Clones were sequenced by immunoSEQ multiplex PCR, and TCRdb holds only the in-frame ones, with some missing. Of about 150,000 clones detected, around nine tenths appear once; the ten largest clones hold nearly 2%. This sample is drawn from a study of cytomegalovirus exposure and HLA in healthy donors. This TCR came from a woman younger than 30 in good health and CMV-seronegative. Input material: PBMCs.

The CDR3 DNA follows: TGTGCCAGCAGTGTACGACTCGGGGGGGCCGTATCTCCGTTCTTC. It yields the protein CASSVRLGGAVSPFF. The V and J genes are TRBV27 and TRBJ2-1; 8 nucleotides match TRBD2. With 5 bases clipped from V and 15 bases from J, the junction kept 18 bases outside the gene matches. There are 15 residues in the CDR3. The germline V gene encodes CDR1 MNHEY and CDR2 SMNVEV (reference sequence).